Each of the 5 T cell receptor beta chains below was sequenced from the same sample in a study of T cell changes during pregnancy in multiple sclerosis. Profiling relied on immunoSEQ multiplex PCR, and the TCRdb table lists in-frame clones only, not all of them. The sample records under 55,000 clones, about nine tenths being singletons. The starting material was CD4+ T cells from peripheral blood mononuclear cells, obtained after pregnancy. All receptors derive from a female donor in good health, enrolled as a control in a pregnancy study.

This clone was seen just once. The chain joins TRBV5-1 to TRBJ2-1; weak D call: TRBD1 (6 bases). CDR3 length: 15 amino acids. CDR1 is SGHRS and CDR2 is YFSETQ in the germline V gene. Deletions cut 4 bases from V and 8 bases from J, with 19 bases between. The chain's CDR3 is CASSRQQGIWDEQFF. The DNA for the CDR3 is TGCGCCAGCAGCAGACAACAGGGAATTTGGGATGAGCAGTTCTTC. The whole variable domain, remainder taken from reference TRBV5-1 and TRBJ2-1, is KAGVTQTPRYLIKTRGQQVTLSCSPISGHRSVSWYQQTPGQGLQFLFEYFSETQRNKGNFPGRFSGRQFSNSRSEMNVSTLELGDSALYLCASSRQQGIWDEQFFGPGTRLTVL.

The J gene is TRBJ2-7, the V gene TRBV10-3; the D is unclear. Between the trimmed V and J ends, which lost 10 bases and 2 bases, there was a span of 12 bases. The CDR3 loop spans 12 amino acids. Per germline, CDR1 ENHRY and CDR2 SYGVKD. CDR3 nucleotide sequence: TGTGCCACCAGGCAGAATGCCTACGAGCAGTACTTC. Its translation: CATRQNAYEQYF.

The chain employs TRBV2 and TRBJ1-2; 9 positions agree with TRBD1. The CDR3 has 13 amino acids. Trimming took 5 bases from V and 8 from J; bases not matched to a gene: 6. Germline-derived CDR1 and CDR2 are SNHLY and FYNNEI. This CDR3 reads CASSRTGDGGYTF. In DNA form, the CDR3 reads TGTGCCAGCAGTAGGACAGGGGACGGCGGCTACACCTTC. The full variable domain, with the rest looked up from reference TRBV2 and TRBJ1-2, is EPEVTQTPSHQVTQMGQEVILRCVPISNHLYFYWYRQILGQKVEFLVSFYNNEISEKSEIFDDQFSVERPDGSNFTLKIRSTKLEDSAMYFCASSRTGDGGYTFGSGTRLTVV.

J is TRBJ2-1 and V is TRBV5-1; 10 bases are shared with TRBD2. The ends lost 1 base at V and 3 bases at J; junction bases unmatched: 7. The germline V gene encodes CDR1 SGHRS and CDR2 YFSETQ. CDR3 length: 17 residues. The CDR3 protein is CASSLTPSGGNYNEQFF. The CDR3 nucleotides are TGCGCCAGCAGCTTGACGCCTAGCGGGGGTAACTACAATGAGCAGTTCTTC. Full variable domain (rest looked up from reference TRBV5-1 and TRBJ2-1): KAGVTQTPRYLIKTRGQQVTLSCSPISGHRSVSWYQQTPGQGLQFLFEYFSETQRNKGNFPGRFSGRQFSNSRSEMNVSTLELGDSALYLCASSLTPSGGNYNEQFFGPGTRLTVL.

The chain has TRBV9 and TRBJ2-3; TRBD1 aligns across 11 bases. There are 15 residues in the CDR3. Germline loops: CDR1 SGDLS, CDR2 YYNGEE. J gave up 5 bases and V 4 bases, and 6 bases lay outside the gene matches. Here the CDR3 reads CASSTGQGAGDTQYF. CDR3 DNA sequence: TGTGCCAGCAGCACAGGACAGGGGGCGGGAGATACGCAGTATTTT.